This T cell receptor (beta chain) comes out of a study of pediatric ulcerative colitis (dated by TCRdb to about 2019). About the study as a whole: Among the ulcerative colitis patients, 6 or 7 had pancolitis and two had left-sided colitis, and histology in every patient was consistent with ulcerative colitis. From under ten newly diagnosed, treatment-naive pediatric ulcerative colitis patients and four non-IBD control children, paired blood and rectal samples were collected. By Pediatric Ulcerative Colitis Activity Index, mild disease was classified in a couple of patients, moderate disease in several and acute severe colitis in three. The study at large found these results: Compared with controls, ulcerative colitis patients showed significantly higher autologous blood-rectal clonal overlap, a finding that suggests increased T cell trafficking to inflamed tissue. Features of the rectal repertoire distinguished controls, mild-moderate colitis patients and acute severe colitis patients, and in acute severe colitis rectal diversity was lower because of clonal expansions. A couple of rectal CDR3 clonotypes were present in all ulcerative colitis patients and in none of the controls. Because the repertoires came from total lymphocyte DNA, rare subsets such as regulatory T cells may have patterns that are not reflected. Only a handful of individuals were included in the healthy control group, which was small. For technical reasons, blood samples from two patients gave substantially fewer templates, and these samples were excluded from the blood-rectal overlap analysis.

V and J are trimmed by 3 bases and 11 bases, and the gene matches miss 5 bases of the junction. Counted from cysteine to phenylalanine, this CDR3 has 12 amino acids. This entry keeps only the CDR3 DNA: 36 bases, framed from base 1. CDR1 and CDR2, per the germline V gene, are MGHDK and SYGVNS. Before the diagnostic colonoscopy, none of the ulcerative colitis patients had been given any immunosuppressive medication. A blood sample was drawn at the time of the colonoscopy. The Wizard kit (Promega) was used to extract genomic DNA from both blood and intestinal samples. About this clone itself: This receptor's antigen is unknown. Base qualities are not recorded, but no much larger clone differs from it by a single base.

Rearranged CDR3 beta regions were amplified from genomic DNA with multiplex V and J primers using the immunoSEQ TRB Survey service. To keep depth equal across samples, survey-level sequencing depth of up to 500,000 reads per sample was applied. The libraries were purified and pooled, then sequenced using Illumina technology. In the authors' own workflow: immunoSEQ online tools were used for productive clonality, sample overlap, pairwise scatters, CDR3 beta length, V/D/J gene usage and productiveness. Calculated diversity was defined as the number of unique rearrangements divided by total templates times 100, and Shannon and Simpson indices were additionally computed. For principal component analysis, Z-score normalized data were analyzed with the R prcomp function and the ggbiplot package. Morisita's index was used to quantify blood-rectal clonal overlap within each subject. TCRdb mirrors the immuneACCESS table, restricted to in-frame sequences. Some clones are absent from its copies; in checked studies, under half trace to an unresolved V gene, and the reason for the others is unknown. The DNA was the basis for D and trimming; V, J and clone size are from that table. This sample is represented by about 36,000 clones; less than 90% of them were singletons. The top ten clonotypes cover approximately 25% of the sample.

Sequenced material: blood. The clonotype was recovered from a girl aged 5 to 17 with moderate ulcerative colitis. The chain employs TRBV25-1 and TRBJ1-1, and TRBD1 aligns with 8 junction nucleotides. CDR3 reads: CASSELDRAAFF. The DNA is as follows: TGTGCCAGCAGTGAGTTGGACAGGGCGGCTTTCTTT. The full variable domain, with segments outside the CDR3 supplied by the reference TRBV25-1 and TRBJ1-1 proteins, appears as EADIYQTPRYLVIGTGKKITLECSQTMGHDKMYWYQQDPGMELHLIHYSYGVNSTEKGDLSSESTVSRIRTEHFPLTLESARPSHTSQYLCASSELDRAAFFGQGTRLTVV.